This T cell receptor beta chain was sequenced during a study of T cell responses to AZD1222 COVID-19 vaccine. Libraries were prepared by immunoSEQ multiplex PCR; TCRdb keeps only in-frame clonotypes and omits some of them. The sample contains roughly 130,000 clones, 90% to 95% of which appear only once. Turning to this clone: What it recognizes is unknown.

The germline gives CDR1 LGHDT, CDR2 YNNKEL (reference sequence). The CDR3 is 15 amino acids. The V gene lost 1 base and the J gene lost 2 bases, with 9 bases spanning the gap. Notes on the study in general: Donors in the cohort were predominantly white British and more often female, and clonal diversity was possibly underestimated.

The genes are TRBV3-1 (or the pseudogene TRBV3-2) and TRBJ2-1; D gene unclear. Sample: peripheral blood, taken on day 0 of AZD1222 vaccination. The receptor comes from an adult in good health. CDR3: CASSQVGNTYNEQFF. The CDR3 coding sequence is TGTGCCAGCAGCCAAGTAGGGAACACCTACAATGAGCAGTTCTTC.